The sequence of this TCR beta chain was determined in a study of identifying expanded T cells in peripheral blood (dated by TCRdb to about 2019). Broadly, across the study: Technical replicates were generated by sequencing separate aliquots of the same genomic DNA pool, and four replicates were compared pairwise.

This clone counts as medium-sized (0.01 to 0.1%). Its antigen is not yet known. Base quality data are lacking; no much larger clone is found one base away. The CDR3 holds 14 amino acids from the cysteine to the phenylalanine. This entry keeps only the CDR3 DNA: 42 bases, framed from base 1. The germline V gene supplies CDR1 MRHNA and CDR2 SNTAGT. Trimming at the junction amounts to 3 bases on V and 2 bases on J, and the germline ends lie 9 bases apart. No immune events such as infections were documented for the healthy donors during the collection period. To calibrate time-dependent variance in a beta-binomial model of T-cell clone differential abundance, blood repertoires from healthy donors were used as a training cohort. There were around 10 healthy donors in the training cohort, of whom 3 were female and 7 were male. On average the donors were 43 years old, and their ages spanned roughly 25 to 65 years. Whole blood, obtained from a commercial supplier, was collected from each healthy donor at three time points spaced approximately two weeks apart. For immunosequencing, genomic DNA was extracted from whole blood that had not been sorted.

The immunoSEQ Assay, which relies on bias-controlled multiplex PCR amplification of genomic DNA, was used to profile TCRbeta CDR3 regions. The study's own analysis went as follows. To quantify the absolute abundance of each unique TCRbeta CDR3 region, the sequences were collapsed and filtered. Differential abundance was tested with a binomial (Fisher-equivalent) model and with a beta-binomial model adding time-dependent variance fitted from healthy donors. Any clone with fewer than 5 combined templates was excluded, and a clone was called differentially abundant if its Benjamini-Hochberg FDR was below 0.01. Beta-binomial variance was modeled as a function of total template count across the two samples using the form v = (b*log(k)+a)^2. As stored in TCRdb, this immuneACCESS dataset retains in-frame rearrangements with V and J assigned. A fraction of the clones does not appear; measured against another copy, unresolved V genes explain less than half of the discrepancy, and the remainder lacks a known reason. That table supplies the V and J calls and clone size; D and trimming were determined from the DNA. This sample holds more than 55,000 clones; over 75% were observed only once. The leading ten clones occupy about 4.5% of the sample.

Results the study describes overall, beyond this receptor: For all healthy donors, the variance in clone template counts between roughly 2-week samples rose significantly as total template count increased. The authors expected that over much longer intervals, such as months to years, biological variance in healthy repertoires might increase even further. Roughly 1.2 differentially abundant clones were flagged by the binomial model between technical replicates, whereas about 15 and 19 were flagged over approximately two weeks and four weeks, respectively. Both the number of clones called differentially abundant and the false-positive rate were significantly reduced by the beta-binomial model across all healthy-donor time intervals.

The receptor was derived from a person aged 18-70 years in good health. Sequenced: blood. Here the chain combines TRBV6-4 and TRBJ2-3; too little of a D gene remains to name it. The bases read TGTGCCAGCAGTGAAAGACCAGACACAGATACGCAGTATTTT. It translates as CASSERPDTDTQYF.